The 28 T cell receptor beta chains presented below share a single source sample, sequenced in a study of cytomegalovirus exposure and HLA in healthy donors. Primers included in the PCR were 60 Vbeta and 13 Jbeta primers. The protocol was immunoSEQ multiplex PCR, while the TCRdb copy is restricted to in-frame clones and leaves out a portion. The sample includes about 130,000 clones, 65% to 80% of them seen just once. Sequenced sample: PBMCs. All receptors derive from a male donor in good health and CMV-seronegative.

The chain links TRBV5-5 to TRBJ2-7; D gene ambiguous. The germline V gene has CDR1 SGHKS and CDR2 YYEKEE (reference sequence). Trimming took off 3 bases at V and 3 bases at J, with 10 bases between the two ends. The CDR3 extends over 13 amino acids. The CDR3 region is CASSSQTIYEQYF. The CDR3 coding sequence is TGTGCCAGCAGCTCCCAAACAATCTACGAGCAGTACTTC.

V and J are TRBV5-5 and TRBJ1-6; 11 bases are a match to TRBD1. Germline V gene data show CDR1 as SGHKS and CDR2 as YYEKEE (reference sequence). CDR3 length: 14 residues. J lost 10 bases, V lost 3 bases, and 3 bases had no gene match. CDR3 loop: CASSSGQGGSPLHF. The CDR3 nucleotides read TGTGCCAGCAGCTCGGGACAGGGGGGATCACCCCTCCACTTT.

The chain employs TRBV7-2 and TRBJ1-6, with TRBD1 matching 10 bases. The trim removed 6 bases at V and 7 bases at J, leaving 12 bases unmatched. The CDR3 covers 17 residues. Per the germline V gene, CDR1 is SGHTA and CDR2 is FQGNSA. The CDR3 bases are TGTGCCAGCAGGAGGGACAGGGGTTATACTCTAAATTCACCCCTCCACTTT. It specifies CASRRDRGYTLNSPLHF.

The CDR3 region is CASSLAEQGRAFF. CDR3 DNA sequence: TGCGCCAGCAGCTTGGCCGAACAGGGGCGGGCTTTCTTT. The chain joins TRBV5-1 to TRBJ1-1, with TRBD1 identical over 7 bases. This CDR3 contains 13 residues. Trimming at V came to 0 bases and at J to 11 bases, leaving 7 bases not matched to a gene. Germline values: CDR1 SGHRS, CDR2 YFSETQ.

On this clone: One end of the junction does not line up with germline, which may come from a read error. V gene TRBV7-7 combines with J gene TRBJ2-2, with 10 bases identical to TRBD2. The CDR3 sequence is 18 residues long. Germline loops: CDR1 SSHAT, CDR2 FNYEAQ (reference sequence). CDR3 in DNA: TGTGCTAGCAGCTTAAGGCTAGCGGGGGATATGAACACCGGGGAGCTGTTTTTT. Translating it yields CASSLRLAGDMNTGELFF.

The V call is TRBV6-6, the J call TRBJ2-5, with D possibly TRBD2 on 6 matching bases. Trimming cost V 7 bases and J 1 base, with 10 bases left between them. This CDR3 contains 13 residues. Germline V gene lookup returns CDR1 MNHNY and CDR2 SVGAGI (reference sequence). The CDR3 region is CASTNSGQETQYF. The CDR3 DNA is TGTGCCAGCACCAATAGCGGCCAAGAGACCCAGTACTTC.

V is TRBV4-1 and J is TRBJ1-2; TRBD1 might be the D (5 bases). Trimming took 4 bases from V and 5 from J, leaving 11 bases between them. From germline, CDR1 is MGHRA and CDR2 YSYEKL. The CDR3 is 13 amino acids. CDR3 in amino acids: CASSRPDMYGYTF. The CDR3, as DNA: TGCGCCAGCAGCCGGCCGGACATGTATGGCTACACCTTC.

In DNA, the CDR3 is TGTGCCAGCAGCTTAAGCGGGGCCACGGGATCACCCCTCCACTTT. Protein: CASSLSGATGSPLHF. This chain joins TRBV7-3 and TRBJ1-6; D is perhaps TRBD1 (5 bases). There are 15 residues in the CDR3. Germline values: CDR1 SGHTA, CDR2 FQGTGA. V lost 1 base, J lost 10 bases, and 14 bases lay in between.

In its sample, this clone was seen once. This chain connects TRBV7-8 to TRBJ1-1, with a possible D match to TRBD1 (5 bases). The CDR3 length is 14 residues. Per the germline V gene, CDR1 is SGHVS and CDR2 is FQNEAQ. Trimming stripped 5 bases from V and 2 bases from J, with 12 bases between. CDR3 protein: CASSPRAVNTEAFF. The CDR3 DNA is TGTGCCAGCAGCCCCAGGGCAGTCAACACTGAAGCTTTCTTT.

This clone came up a few times. The V gene is TRBV25-1, the J gene TRBJ1-1; 8 bases map to TRBD1. The CDR3 contains 13 residues. The V gene end was trimmed by 6 bases and the J gene end by 6 bases; junction bases not matched to a gene: 6. CDR1 is MGHDK and CDR2 is SYGVNS in the germline V gene. This CDR3 reads CASRDRGSAEAFF. DNA for the CDR3: TGTGCCAGCAGAGACAGGGGAAGTGCTGAAGCTTTCTTT.

V is TRBV21-1 and J is TRBJ1-1. TRBV21-1 is a documented pseudogene. The CDR3 runs to 13 residues. CDR3 amino acids: CASSKARDTEAFF. The CDR3 region has the DNA TGTGCCAGCAGCAAAGCGAGGGACACTGAAGCTTTCTTT.

V is TRBV7-2 and J is TRBJ2-7, with D possibly being TRBD1 (5 bases). This CDR3 comprises 14 residues. From germline, CDR1 is SGHTA and CDR2 FQGNSA. Trimming took 1 base from V and 10 from J, leaving 17 bases between them. DNA for the CDR3: TGTGCCAGCAGCTTAGGAGTTGCAGGGTTAAATCAGTACTTC. Translation: CASSLGVAGLNQYF.

The chain uses TRBV28 and TRBJ2-1; 9 nucleotides line up with TRBD1. V lost 7 bases, J lost 3 bases, and 7 bases stayed unmatched. Germline CDR1 MDHEN, CDR2 SYDVKM. The CDR3 is made up of 15 amino acids. In nucleotides, the CDR3 is TGTGCCAGCACCTTACCGGGACAGGGCTACAATGAGCAGTTCTTC. It specifies CASTLPGQGYNEQFF.

This clone turned up a few times. The chain recombines TRBV5-1 with TRBJ2-3; D is possibly TRBD1 (6 bases). The germline gives CDR1 SGHRS, CDR2 YFSETQ. The CDR3 has 17 residues. With 4 bases removed from V and 5 bases from J, the gap between germline ends came to 23 bases. The CDR3 region is CASSTEGSASRGDTQYF. CDR3 bases: TGCGCCAGCAGCACGGAAGGGAGCGCTAGCAGGGGAGATACGCAGTATTTT.

CDR3 protein: CASSRRGADTQYF. The CDR3 bases are TGTGCCAGCAGTCGGCGGGGGGCAGATACGCAGTATTTT. This chain connects TRBV27 to TRBJ2-3, with 8 nucleotides matching TRBD2. Germline CDR1 and CDR2: MNHEY and SMNVEV (reference sequence). This CDR3 has 13 amino acids. The V segment lost 5 bases and the J segment 4 bases; nucleotides outside the gene matches: 2.

This sequence joins TRBV5-1 and TRBJ2-3, with 10 bases aligning to TRBD2. CDR3 length equals 15 residues. From germline, CDR1 is SGHRS and CDR2 YFSETQ. The trim removed 3 bases at V and 2 bases at J, leaving 3 bases unmatched. DNA of the CDR3: TGCGCCAGCAGCTATAGCGGGGGGAACACAGATACGCAGTATTTT. Translated, it gives CASSYSGGNTDTQYF.

This sequence joins TRBV9 and TRBJ2-6; 13 bases map to TRBD2. J lost 0 bases, V lost 3 bases, and 6 bases had no gene match. The CDR3 runs 19 residues. CDR1 and CDR2 (germline): SGDLS, YYNGEE. CDR3 loop: CASSDRTSGGTSGANVLTF. As DNA, the CDR3 is TGTGCCAGCAGCGACAGGACTAGCGGGGGTACCTCTGGGGCCAACGTCCTGACTTTC.

V is TRBV29-1 and J is TRBJ2-3; 7 bases align to TRBD1. The CDR3 has 13 residues. Unmatched junction bases numbered 7, after V lost 8 bases and J lost 2 bases. Per germline, CDR1 SQVTM and CDR2 ANQGSEA. CDR3 sequence (DNA): TGCAGCACGTGGGACAGAGACACAGATACGCAGTATTTT. It translates to CSTWDRDTDTQYF.

V is TRBV6-6 and J is TRBJ2-7, with a weak D call TRBD2 (6 bases). V lost 4 bases, J lost 7 bases, and 14 bases lay in between. Germline CDR1 MNHNY, CDR2 SVGAGI (reference sequence). CDR3 length: 13 residues. CDR3 in DNA: TGTGCCAGCAGTTTCCCCGGGACTCCTGAGCAGTACTTC. Translation: CASSFPGTPEQYF.

V is TRBV4-2 and J is TRBJ1-2; TRBD1 might be the D (6 bases). V shed 0 bases and J shed 7 bases, with 15 bases lying between them. Germline CDR1 and CDR2: LGHNA and YNFKEQ. CDR3 length equals 15 residues. The CDR3 reads CASSQDGAGASGYTF. The DNA for the CDR3 is TGTGCCAGCAGCCAAGATGGGGCGGGGGCCTCTGGCTACACCTTC.

This clone was seen once. V is TRBV5-6 and J is TRBJ1-3; possible D gene TRBD1, 5 bases. Germline V gene sequence: CDR1 SGHDT, CDR2 YYEEEE. V was trimmed by 4 bases and J by 7 bases, leaving 18 bases between them. The CDR3 sequence is 15 residues long. CDR3 sequence reads: CASSPRARASNTIYF. DNA for the CDR3: TGTGCCAGCAGCCCCAGGGCCAGGGCTTCGAACACCATATATTTT.

The V gene is TRBV19, the J gene TRBJ2-5, with D tentatively TRBD1 (6 bases). This CDR3 is built from 15 residues. Germline CDR1 LNHDA, CDR2 SQIVND (reference sequence). Deletions cut 8 bases from V and 5 bases from J, with 21 bases between. CDR3 protein: CASGQSWGIRETQYF. The CDR3 DNA sequence: TGTGCCAGTGGACAGAGCTGGGGGATTCGGGAGACCCAGTACTTC.

The rearrangement joins TRBV7-8 to TRBJ2-7; weak D call: TRBD2 (6 bases). Germline V gives CDR1 SGHVS, CDR2 FQNEAQ. This CDR3 spans 15 amino acids. V lost 1 base and J lost 2, with 12 bases in between. The CDR3 loop reads CASSLGRDPAYEQYF. In DNA, the CDR3 is TGTGCCAGCAGCTTAGGGCGGGATCCTGCCTACGAGCAGTACTTC.

V usage is TRBV29-1 and J usage is TRBJ2-2; 9 nucleotides agree with TRBD2. This CDR3 region has 13 residues. Germline CDR1 reads SQVTM; CDR2 reads ANQGSEA. The V gene end was trimmed by 7 bases and the J gene end by 5 bases; junction bases not matched to a gene: 5. As DNA, the CDR3 is TGCAGCGCCGGGACTAGCCGAACCGGGGAGCTGTTTTTT. This translates into CSAGTSRTGELFF.

This rearrangement joins TRBV25-1 to TRBJ1-6, with D possibly being TRBD1 (6 bases). Trimming took off 3 bases at V and 9 bases at J, with 12 bases between the two ends. From germline, CDR1 is MGHDK and CDR2 SYGVNS. There are 14 residues in the CDR3. The DNA for the CDR3 is TGTGCCAGCAGTGAGCCCACAGGGAGTTCACCCCTCCACTTT. It encodes CASSEPTGSSPLHF.

The chain is built from TRBV6-5 and TRBJ2-7, with 8 bases identical to TRBD2. The junction had 6 bases not matched to a gene; V was cut back by 0 bases and J by 5 bases. The CDR3 runs to 15 residues. Germline V lookup: CDR1 MNHEY, CDR2 SVGAGI. The CDR3 reads CASSYSRLATHEQYF. CDR3 nucleotides: TGTGCCAGCAGTTACTCGCGACTAGCGACTCACGAGCAGTACTTC.

The chain recombines TRBV7-9 with TRBJ1-1; unclear D gene. The length of the CDR3 is 16 residues. The germline CDR1 and CDR2 sequences are SEHNR and FQNEAQ (reference sequence). V gave up 5 bases and J gave up 5 bases, with 21 bases separating them. CDR3 residues: CASSEGLWAGATEAFF. CDR3 in DNA: TGTGCCAGCAGCGAAGGCTTGTGGGCGGGCGCTACTGAAGCTTTCTTT. The full variable domain, with the rest looked up from reference TRBV7-9 and TRBJ1-1, is DTGVSQNPRHKITKRGQNVTFRCDPISEHNRLYWYRQTLGQGPEFLTYFQNEAQLEKSRLLSDRFSAERPKGSFSTLEIQRTEQGDSAMYLCASSEGLWAGATEAFFGQGTRLTVV.

V and J are TRBV4-1 and TRBJ2-1, with 7 bases lining up with TRBD2. After removal of 3 bases from V and 9 bases from J, the junction contained 8 bases not matched to a gene. This CDR3 is built from 14 residues. Germline CDR1 and CDR2: MGHRA and YSYEKL. This CDR3 is CASSQIAGGLEQFF. CDR3 DNA: TGCGCCAGCAGCCAGATAGCGGGTGGCCTTGAGCAGTTCTTC.